The 22 T cell receptor beta chains given below trace back to one sample, sequenced in a study of identifying expanded T cells in peripheral blood. The repertoire was sequenced with immunoSEQ multiplex PCR; TCRdb's copy has only in-frame clones and lacks some. The top ten hold about 5.9% of the sample, which has approximately 94,000 clones, 75% to 90% seen once. Sequencing was performed on blood. These receptors came from a person aged 18 to 75 in good health.

The chain combines TRBV4-3 with TRBJ1-3; D gene uncertain. The CDR3 length is 17 residues. Trimming shortened V by 0 bases and J by 3 bases, and 15 bases separated the two germline ends. CDR1 is LGHNA, CDR2 YSLEER, per germline. The CDR3 DNA is TGCGCCAGCAGCCAAGATTTCGGAAAGGGCCTTGGAAACACCATATATTTT. Its protein is CASSQDFGKGLGNTIYF.

This clone came up once. The rearrangement joins TRBV28 to TRBJ2-1, with D hard to call. Deletions cut 5 bases from V and 6 bases from J, with 23 bases between. The CDR3 contains 17 residues. Germline CDR1 MDHEN, CDR2 SYDVKM. For the CDR3, the DNA is TGTGCCAGCAGTAGTCAGCAGCATTTCGTCTTCTTCAATGAGCAGTTCTTC. It is translated as CASSSQQHFVFFNEQFF.

The chain has TRBV5-8 and TRBJ1-3, with 7 bases that match TRBD1. This CDR3 spans 17 amino acids. V lost 5 bases, J lost 2 bases, and 13 bases stayed unmatched. The germline V gene encodes CDR1 SGHTS and CDR2 YDEGEE. CDR3 loop: CASSPPRQGPTGNTIYF. CDR3 DNA sequence: TGTGCCAGCAGTCCCCCGCGACAGGGTCCCACTGGAAACACCATATATTTT.

The V and J genes are TRBV18 and TRBJ1-2; TRBD1 is a possible D gene (6 bases). This CDR3 is built from 13 residues. Trimming cost V 5 bases and J 9 bases, with 16 bases left between them. CDR1 and CDR2 (germline): KGHSH, LQKENI. CDR3 sequence reads: CASSASDSRSYTF. CDR3 DNA sequence: TGTGCCAGCTCAGCCTCGGACAGCCGAAGCTACACCTTC. The entire variable domain, with the rest obtained from reference TRBV18 and TRBJ1-2, is as follows: NAGVMQNPRHLVRRRGQEARLRCSPMKGHSHVYWYRQLPEEGLKFMVYLQKENIIDESGMPKERFSAEFPKEGPSILRIQQVVRGDSAAYFCASSASDSRSYTFGSGTRLTVV.

V is TRBV7-9 and J is TRBJ2-7, with 8 bases matching TRBD2. The germline gives CDR1 SEHNR, CDR2 FQNEAQ (reference sequence). The V and J ends lost 6 bases and 6 bases, in that order; junction bases with no gene match: 7. This CDR3 comprises 13 residues. CDR3 sequence (DNA): TGTGCCAGCAGTTTTCCAGCGGGAGCCGAGCAGTACTTC. It translates to CASSFPAGAEQYF.

The chain recombines TRBV14 with TRBJ2-3, with a weak D call TRBD1 (6 bases). Germline CDR1 is SGHDN and CDR2 is FVKESK. This CDR3 comprises 15 residues. Trimming stripped 4 bases from V and 1 base from J, with 12 bases between. This CDR3 reads CASSPSGDGTDTQYF. CDR3 DNA sequence: TGTGCCAGCAGCCCCTCAGGGGACGGCACAGATACGCAGTATTTT.

The CDR3: CASSLRSGGAGRREKLFF. The DNA for the CDR3 is TGTGCCAGCAGCTTAAGGAGCGGGGGCGCGGGTAGGCGGGAAAAACTGTTTTTT. This chain uses TRBV11-2 with TRBJ1-4, with D tentatively TRBD1 (6 bases). Per germline, CDR1 SGHAT and CDR2 FQNNGV. CDR3 length: 18 amino acids. Trimming cost V 2 bases and J 8 bases, with 24 bases left between them.

CDR3 DNA: TGTGCCAGCAGCCCTCGGACAGGGGGAAACTATGGCTACACCTTC. As protein: CASSPRTGGNYGYTF. The chain couples TRBV7-2 to TRBJ1-2, with 10 bases that match TRBD1. Germline CDR1 is SGHTA and CDR2 is FQGNSA. Trimming removed 5 bases from V and 2 bases from J; junction bases left unmatched: 5. This CDR3 spans 15 amino acids.

The rearrangement uses TRBV11-2 and TRBJ1-2, with 7 bases matching TRBD1. The V gene end was trimmed by 3 bases and the J gene end by 7 bases; junction bases not matched to a gene: 8. The CDR3 has 14 residues. CDR1 and CDR2 (germline): SGHAT, FQNNGV. CDR3 in DNA: TGTGCCAGCAGCTTGGCGAGACAGGGATCTGGCTACACCTTC. Protein sequence: CASSLARQGSGYTF.

This chain joins TRBV5-1 and TRBJ2-3; D remains ambiguous. Germline V gene lookup returns CDR1 SGHRS and CDR2 YFSETQ. CDR3 size: 13 residues. V was pared by 1 base and J by 1 base, with 4 bases between. The CDR3 DNA is TGCGCCAGCAGCTTGAGCGGCACAGATACGCAGTATTTT. It encodes CASSLSGTDTQYF. The full variable domain, rest sourced from reference TRBV5-1 and TRBJ2-3, is KAGVTQTPRYLIKTRGQQVTLSCSPISGHRSVSWYQQTPGQGLQFLFEYFSETQRNKGNFPGRFSGRQFSNSRSEMNVSTLELGDSALYLCASSLSGTDTQYFGPGTRLTVL.

The chain combines TRBV5-1 with TRBJ2-7; 8 bases agree with TRBD1. This CDR3 region has 14 residues. CDR1 and CDR2 (germline): SGHRS, YFSETQ. The V segment lost 2 bases and the J segment 4 bases; nucleotides outside the gene matches: 5. The CDR3 DNA is TGCGCCAGCAGCTTAGGACAGGGTGGGTACGAGCAGTACTTC. Amino acid sequence: CASSLGQGGYEQYF. Variable domain in full (rest from reference TRBV5-1 and TRBJ2-7): KAGVTQTPRYLIKTRGQQVTLSCSPISGHRSVSWYQQTPGQGLQFLFEYFSETQRNKGNFPGRFSGRQFSNSRSEMNVSTLELGDSALYLCASSLGQGGYEQYFGPGTRLTVT.

This chain links TRBV11-3 with TRBJ2-3; the D gene is possibly TRBD1 (6 bases). Trimming took 4 bases from V and 2 from J, leaving 19 bases between them. Germline V gene sequence: CDR1 SGHNT, CDR2 YENEEA. The CDR3 has 17 amino acids. The CDR3 nucleotides read TGTGCCAGCAGCTCGGATCAACAGGGACACTACACAGATACGCAGTATTTT. Encoded protein: CASSSDQQGHYTDTQYF. Full variable domain (outside the CDR3, taken from reference TRBV11-3 and TRBJ2-3): EAGVVQSPRYKIIEKKQPVAFWCNPISGHNTLYWYLQNLGQGPELLIRYENEEAVDDSQLPKDRFSAERLKGVDSTLKIQPAELGDSAVYLCASSSDQQGHYTDTQYFGPGTRLTVL.

CDR3 loop: CASSQVAHRSGAALETQYF. DNA for the CDR3: TGCGCCAGCAGCCAAGTTGCCCACCGCAGCGGGGCGGCGCTTGAGACCCAGTACTTC. V is TRBV4-1 and J is TRBJ2-5; 7 bases align to TRBD2. V shed 1 base and J 5 bases; nucleotides not matched to a gene: 19. This CDR3 comprises 19 residues. The germline CDR1 and CDR2 sequences are MGHRA and YSYEKL.

The chain is built from TRBV29-1 and TRBJ1-5; D gene unclear. The CDR3 totals 12 residues. V was trimmed by 8 bases and J by 3 bases, leaving 11 bases between them. The germline V gene encodes CDR1 SQVTM and CDR2 ANQGSEA. The CDR3 sequence is CSPRRDNQPQHF. The CDR3 DNA follows: TGCAGCCCTCGGCGGGACAATCAGCCCCAGCATTTT.

The rearrangement uses TRBV27 and TRBJ1-4; D ambiguous. Germline CDR1 is MNHEY and CDR2 is SMNVEV (reference sequence). The CDR3 is 14 amino acids. Trimming left V 2 bases short and J 7 bases short, with 11 bases between. DNA for the CDR3: TGTGCCAGCAGTTTAAGAGGTATCGGTGAAAAACTGTTTTTT. It translates to CASSLRGIGEKLFF.

The genes are TRBV14 and TRBJ1-3; D ambiguous. The CDR3 is 16 residues long. The germline gives CDR1 SGHDN, CDR2 FVKESK. Between the trimmed V and J ends, which lost 1 base and 0 bases, there was a span of 10 bases. CDR3 nucleotide sequence: TGTGCCAGCAGCCAAGGGCAGGTCTTCTCTGGAAACACCATATATTTT. It yields the protein CASSQGQVFSGNTIYF. The full variable domain, in which reference TRBV14 and TRBJ1-3 provide the parts outside the CDR3, is EAGVTQFPSHSVIEKGQTVTLRCDPISGHDNLYWYRRVMGKEIKFLLHFVKESKQDESGMPNNRFLAERTGGTYSTLKVQPAELEDSGVYFCASSQGQVFSGNTIYFGEGSWLTVV.

This chain connects TRBV13 to TRBJ1-6, with 7 bases fitting TRBD1. The CDR3 runs 19 residues. Germline trimming cut 2 bases from V and 0 bases from J; bases unmatched to any gene: 10. Per germline, CDR1 PRHDT and CDR2 FYEKMQ (reference sequence). The CDR3 DNA reads as TGTGCCAGCAGCTTAAAAGGGGGCGTGGGGAGCTCCTATAATTCACCCCTCCACTTT. Amino acid sequence: CASSLKGGVGSSYNSPLHF.

This chain joins TRBV28 and TRBJ1-3; perhaps TRBD1 as D (5 bases). The CDR3 is 15 amino acids. The V end lost 3 bases, the J end lost 5 bases, and 14 bases lay between the germline ends. Germline V gives CDR1 MDHEN, CDR2 SYDVKM. In nucleotides, the CDR3 is TGTGCCAGCAGTTTGGGGGGGATAGTCCGAAACACCATATATTTT. Amino acids: CASSLGGIVRNTIYF.

The chain links TRBV19 to TRBJ1-1, with 11 bases that match TRBD1. The CDR3 length is 16 residues. V shed 1 base and J 4 bases; nucleotides not matched to a gene: 5. CDR1 is LNHDA and CDR2 is SQIVND in the germline V gene (reference sequence). CDR3: CASSIGVGQGATEAFF. CDR3 DNA sequence: TGTGCCAGTAGTATAGGAGTCGGACAGGGGGCCACTGAAGCTTTCTTT. Using reference TRBV19 and TRBJ1-1 for the parts outside the CDR3, the full variable domain is DGGITQSPKYLFRKEGQNVTLSCEQNLNHDAMYWYRQDPGQGLRLIYYSQIVNDFQKGDIAEGYSVSREKKESFPLTVTSAQKNPTAFYLCASSIGVGQGATEAFFGQGTRLTVV.

The table lists this clone with a few counts. The genes are TRBV25-1 and TRBJ1-6, with D unresolved. V lost 3 bases, J lost 8 bases, and 14 bases lay in between. Germline assignment: CDR1 MGHDK and CDR2 SYGVNS. This CDR3 region has 15 residues. CDR3 region: CASSDGRTWDSPLHF. The CDR3 DNA follows: TGTGCCAGCAGTGATGGGCGAACCTGGGATTCACCCCTCCACTTT.

The chain uses TRBV7-8 and TRBJ1-5, with 7 nucleotides matching TRBD1. This CDR3 is 16 amino acids long. CDR1 SGHVS and CDR2 FQNEAQ come from the germline V gene. The junction had 11 bases not matched to a gene; V was cut back by 2 bases and J by 7 bases. The CDR3 protein is CASSLRGDSLEQPQHF. CDR3 DNA sequence: TGTGCCAGCAGCTTAAGGGGGGACAGCTTGGAGCAGCCCCAGCATTTT.

The rearrangement links TRBV5-1 to TRBJ2-5, with no clear D. With 0 bases removed from V and 2 bases from J, the gap between germline ends came to 5 bases. CDR3 length: 13 residues. CDR1 and CDR2 from the germline V gene are SGHRS and YFSETQ. The CDR3 nucleotides are TGCGCCAGCAGCTTGGGGGGACAAGAGACCCAGTACTTC. Residues: CASSLGGQETQYF.